This entry describes one T cell receptor (beta chain). The antigen remains unidentified. This sample is part of a study of T cells after yellow fever vaccination. Study results and limitations: Across the CD4 and CD8 compartments, a small share of clonotypes was present in both. Most primary-vaccination clones recurred post-booster (roughly 96% CD4, about 90% CD8). Secondary responses were weaker yet peaked faster, day 5 versus 15.

TCRdb reprocessed the 5' RACE reads with MiXCR, giving one entry per CDR3 protein. The sample has hundreds of thousands of distinct CDR3 sequences, roughly 3.5% seen once. Sequenced material: PBMCs, taken on the day of the yellow fever booster vaccination. The source of this sequence is a man aged 18-30 years who received the YFV17D yellow fever vaccine.

The CDR3 here is CASTRDRVYYNEQFF. The DNA of the CDR3 is TGTGCCAGCACCCGAGACAGGGTATACTACAATGAGCAGTTCTTC. The chain joins TRBV25-1 to TRBJ2-1, with 7 bases that match TRBD1. CDR3 length: 15 residues. Germline CDR1 reads MGHDK; CDR2 reads SYGVNS. The V segment lost 7 bases and the J segment 3 bases; nucleotides outside the gene matches: 9.